This TCR beta chain was documented in a study of blood T cell repertoires in COVID-19 (dated by TCRdb to 2018 to 2020). Broadly, across the study: Samples covering the acute and convalescent phases of COVID-19 were provided by collaborators in the United States, Italy and Spain. Deeply sampled blood TCRbeta repertoires from subjects exposed to, actively infected with, or recovered from COVID-19 were included in the dataset. A de-identified subject ID, COVID-19 status, age in years and sex were almost always included in the sample metadata. The material from the prospective study consisted of cDNA or gDNA derived from T cells, B-cell-depleted T cells, or PBMCs. The repertoires were made available in a free public database intended to serve as a resource for research on the immune response to SARS-CoV-2. Where HLA class I and class II types were available, the types were taken from metadata supplied by the sample provider, not from assay-based typing. The samples were drawn from two sources: the first 160 participants of the ongoing ImmuneRACE study, and 1,254 subjects contributed by 6 global collaborators.

The immunoSEQ Assay, a bias-controlled multiplex PCR, was used to amplify TCRbeta CDR3 regions from genomic DNA. The original methods were these. The number of nucleated cells in each sample was estimated from the amplification of reference gene primers within the assay. To quantify the absolute abundance of each unique TCRbeta CDR3 rearrangement, sequence reads were collapsed and filtered. For each sample, productive Simpson clonality was calculated as the square root of Simpson's diversity index across productive rearrangements. TCRdb provides this immuneACCESS table in a form limited to in-frame rearrangements. Some clones are lacking; in checked studies, under half of them reflect an unresolved V gene, and why the rest are absent is not known. That table supplies the V and J calls and clone size; D and trimming were determined from the DNA. The sample contains 200,000 to 250,000 clones, 70% to 90% of them found a single time. 10% to 12% of the sample lies in the top ten.

For CDR1 and CDR2, the germline V gene lists SGHRS and YFSETQ. Here V drops 4 bases and J drops 2 bases, and the junction holds 8 bases not matched to any gene. Counted from cysteine to phenylalanine, this CDR3 has 18 amino acids. The kept DNA is CDR3 alone, 54 bases in frame from the first base. Concerning this clone itself: Its antigen target is currently unknown. Per-nucleotide qualities are absent, and no much larger clonotype sits a single base away.

Study-level results and caveats: How much clinical and demographic metadata was included differed by source and by participant, and the metadata was provided uncurated.

Participants in the prospective study were enrolled through a virtual design, were aged roughly 18 to 90 years, and lived in fewer than 30 United States geographic areas. To assign participants to cohorts, the prospective study relied on clinical history that participants themselves reported in a screening survey and a study questionnaire. Recovered participants in ImmuneRACE Cohort 3 were defined by two consecutive negative NP/OP PCR tests, clearance by a healthcare professional, or resolution of symptoms. In the prospective study, whole blood, serum and a nasopharyngeal or oropharyngeal swab were collected from each participant by mobile phlebotomists. Additional blood draws and questionnaires over an approximately 2-month period could optionally be provided by prospective study participants. Prospective study blood samples were shipped either frozen or at room temperature before DNA extraction.

The origin of this receptor is a man aged 25-45 years who had recovered from COVID-19. Sequenced material: PBMCs or T cells enriched from blood (not recorded which). Recombination linked TRBV5-1 to TRBJ2-3; TRBD2 fits 15 bases in the junction. The nucleotide sequence reads TGCGCCAGCAGCCCCCGGGGACTAGCGGGAGGAGCCACAGATACGCAGTATTTT. Its coded protein is CASSPRGLAGGATDTQYF.